Sequencing of this T cell receptor (beta chain) was carried out in a study of blood T cell repertoires in COVID-19. In the study's own analysis: Amplification of reference gene primers provided the estimated nucleated cell counts. Profiled with immunoSEQ multiplex PCR; TCRdb holds only in-frame clones, not every one. V and J calls and clone size are as listed in that table; D and trimming were resolved from the DNA. The data show some 110,000 clones, about 89% seen once. The TCR was taken from a man aged 35-49 years with acute or convalescent COVID-19. The specimen was peripheral blood.

CDR3 protein: CASSITGQPHSPLHF. The CDR3 DNA reads as TGTGCCAGCAGCATTACGGGACAGCCTCATTCACCCCTCCACTTT. This chain uses TRBV5-6 with TRBJ1-6; 7 bases fit TRBD1. The CDR3 length is 15 residues. Germline values: CDR1 SGHDT, CDR2 YYEEEE. Trimming at V came to 4 bases and at J to 8 bases, leaving 9 bases not matched to a gene.